The sequence of this T cell receptor (beta chain) was determined in a study of regulatory T cells in long-lasting Graves disease. Findings of the study overall: Persistent Graves' cases showed lower TCR diversity than newly diagnosed cases.

Libraries of TCR beta came from iRepertoire HTBI primers plus Arm-PCR of CDR3 regions. In TCRdb, the multiplex PCR reads were re-called with MiXCR into one record per CDR3 protein. The sample includes fewer than 550,000 distinct CDR3 sequences, about 16% seen only once; the top ten take around 25%. This clonotype came up a few times. What it binds is unknown. The germline V gene encodes CDR1 SGHTA and CDR2 FQGNSA. CDR3 length: 17 amino acids. After removal of 3 bases from V and 1 base from J, the junction contained 4 bases not matched to a gene. The time point here: newly diagnosed GD, antithyroid drugs for less than 3 months. From PBMCs, RNA was extracted and then used to make the TCR library. The guidelines of the American Thyroid Association were the basis for diagnosing Graves' disease. The same specimen was also included in a second study, on T cells in Graves' hyperthyroidism and ophthalmopathy. In that study: Newly diagnosed hyperthyroidism, duration under 2 months, in patients aged 18 to 65.

The input for sequencing was peripheral blood mononuclear cells (PBMCs), taken at new diagnosis, from a patient treated with antithyroid drugs. This clonotype was sampled from a woman in her forties or fifties with Graves disease. The V call is TRBV7-2, the J call TRBJ2-5; 14 bases match TRBD2. CDR3 coding DNA: TGTGCCAGCAGCTTTAGGACTAGCGGGGGGCTCCAAGAGACCCAGTACTTC. Protein: CASSFRTSGGLQETQYF.